One sample yielded the 23 T cell receptor beta chains listed below, sequenced in a study of Ad26.COV2.S vaccination and SARS-CoV-2 variants. TCRdb keeps only in-frame clones here, not all; method: immunoSEQ multiplex PCR. This sample has some 450,000 clones, with roughly 91% found just once. Treatment meaning: some 19 received Ad26.COV2.S at low or high dose, single or two shots; 5 received placebo; per-sample allocation not given. Day 63 after the first vaccine or placebo injection was the time point for sampling. The sample in question was peripheral blood, obtained in a trial of Ad26.COV2.S vaccine versus placebo. Receptors originate from a person aged 18-60 years who received the Ad26.COV2.S COVID-19 vaccine or a placebo.

V usage is TRBV29-1 and J usage is TRBJ1-1; D gene uncertain. CDR1 is SQVTM, CDR2 ANQGSEA, per germline. V shed 7 bases and J shed 1 base, with 13 bases lying between them. The CDR3 has 13 residues. DNA of the CDR3: TGCAGCGGTGCAGGAGGGTCGAACACTGAAGCTTTCTTT. Amino acids: CSGAGGSNTEAFF.

The DNA for the CDR3 is TGCAGCGTTGAGCTAGCGGGATCTTACAATGAGCAGTTCTTC. Its protein product is CSVELAGSYNEQFF. The chain employs TRBV29-1 and TRBJ2-1; 9 bases match TRBD2. V shed 3 bases and J 4 bases; nucleotides not matched to a gene: 4. The CDR3 runs 14 residues. Germline CDR1 reads SQVTM; CDR2 reads ANQGSEA.

The chain is built from TRBV7-8 and TRBJ1-5; TRBD1 matches at 10 bases. Trimming cost V 1 base and J 4 bases; bases outside gene matches: 1. The CDR3 spans 15 residues. Germline V lookup: CDR1 SGHVS, CDR2 FQNEAQ. In nucleotides, the CDR3 is TGTGCCAGCAGCTTAGTGGGACAGGGGAATCAGCCCCAGCATTTT. It codes for CASSLVGQGNQPQHF.

The rearrangement uses TRBV7-9 and TRBJ2-3, with 10 bases identical to TRBD2. The length of the CDR3 is 17 residues. The V and J ends lost 1 base and 2 bases, in that order; junction bases with no gene match: 6. The V gene's germline CDR1 is SEHNR and CDR2 FQNEAQ (reference sequence). This chain's CDR3 is CASSLGGLAGVTDTQYF. The CDR3 region has the DNA TGTGCCAGCAGCTTAGGTGGCCTAGCGGGGGTCACAGATACGCAGTATTTT.

The rearrangement links TRBV27 to TRBJ2-1; D is ambiguous. From germline, CDR1 is MNHEY and CDR2 SMNVEV (reference sequence). Between the trimmed V and J ends, which lost 3 bases and 7 bases, there was a span of 10 bases. The CDR3 is 13 residues long. CDR3: CASSFASGNEQFF. CDR3 in DNA: TGTGCCAGCAGTTTCGCGAGTGGAAATGAGCAGTTCTTC.

J is TRBJ2-2 and V is TRBV10-3; 13 nucleotides match TRBD2. Looked up from germline, CDR1 is ENHRY and CDR2 is SYGVKD. The V segment lost 3 bases and the J segment 5 bases; nucleotides outside the gene matches: 9. This CDR3 contains 18 residues. This chain's CDR3 is CAISEPTSGRARTGELFF. The DNA of the CDR3 is TGTGCCATCAGTGAACCTACTAGCGGGAGGGCCCGGACCGGGGAGCTGTTTTTT.

The chain carries TRBV2 and TRBJ2-2; 9 bases agree with TRBD1. The CDR3 runs 15 residues. Germline V gene sequence: CDR1 SNHLY, CDR2 FYNNEI. V gave up 6 bases and J gave up 4 bases; unmatched junction bases: 6. The CDR3 region is CASRGGQGPTGELFF. CDR3 coding DNA: TGTGCCAGCAGGGGGGGACAGGGACCCACCGGGGAGCTGTTTTTT.

The rearrangement uses TRBV4-2 and TRBJ1-2, with D possibly being TRBD1 (5 bases). The CDR3 has 16 amino acids. Germline V gene sequence: CDR1 LGHNA, CDR2 YNFKEQ. Trimming stripped 0 bases from V and 0 bases from J, with 11 bases between. In DNA, the CDR3 is TGTGCCAGCAGCCAAGATAGGGGCGGGGCTAACTATGGCTACACCTTC. Translating gives CASSQDRGGANYGYTF.

The rearrangement uses TRBV12-2 and TRBJ1-1; TRBD1 reflects the table's D call only, with no check against the DNA. TRBV12-2 is recorded as a pseudogene. This CDR3 has 15 amino acids. CDR3 coding DNA: TGTGCAAGTCGCTTAGCGACAAGACAGGGGGAAGAAGCTTTCTTT. This encodes CASRLATRQGEEAFF.

The chain carries TRBV5-1 and TRBJ2-3; TRBD2 aligns across 9 bases. The CDR3 loop spans 17 amino acids. J lost 4 bases, V lost 4 bases, and 13 bases had no gene match. Germline V lookup: CDR1 SGHRS, CDR2 YFSETQ. The chain's CDR3 is CASSPLKLAGPPDTQYF. CDR3 nucleotides: TGCGCCAGCAGCCCACTCAAACTAGCGGGCCCTCCAGATACGCAGTATTTT.

The V gene is TRBV5-1, the J gene TRBJ2-5; TRBD1 matches 7 bases. V dropped 1 base and J dropped 0; count of bases not matched to a gene: 12. The CDR3 runs to 18 residues. Germline loops: CDR1 SGHRS, CDR2 YFSETQ. The CDR3 nucleotides read TGCGCCAGCAGCTTGCCCATCCCAGGGGGATTGTACCAAGAGACCCAGTACTTC. It specifies CASSLPIPGGLYQETQYF.

The V and J genes are TRBV21-1 and TRBJ2-1; the table's D call of TRBD1 was not tested on the DNA. TRBV21-1 is a pseudogene. The CDR3 sequence is 13 residues long. The CDR3 DNA reads TGTGCCAGCAGCAAAGTTGACAACAATGAGCAGTTCTTC. This translates into CASSKVDNNEQFF.

The V gene is TRBV6-5, the J gene TRBJ1-1; 8 bases are a match to TRBD1. Per germline, CDR1 MNHEY and CDR2 SVGAGI. With 6 bases clipped from V and 5 bases from J, the junction kept 8 bases outside the gene matches. The CDR3 totals 14 residues. The CDR3 is CASRDDRGGTEAFF. Written as DNA, the CDR3 is TGTGCCAGCAGGGACGACAGGGGAGGTACTGAAGCTTTCTTT.

V gene TRBV28 combines with J gene TRBJ2-7; TRBD1 agrees at 7 bases. CDR1 and CDR2 (germline): MDHEN, SYDVKM. V was clipped by 4 bases and J by 4 bases; unmatched bases: 10. The CDR3 covers 15 residues. CDR3 region: CASSSLQGRTYEQYF. CDR3 coding DNA: TGTGCCAGCAGTTCTCTACAGGGGCGGACATACGAGCAGTACTTC.

V and J are TRBV5-1 and TRBJ2-5, with D tentatively TRBD1 (6 bases). This CDR3 contains 15 residues. Germline lookup yields CDR1 SGHRS and CDR2 YFSETQ. Between the trimmed V and J ends, which lost 3 bases and 2 bases, there was a span of 14 bases. The CDR3 is CASSSPGTTQETQYF. The CDR3 DNA follows: TGCGCCAGCAGCTCCCCCGGGACAACACAAGAGACCCAGTACTTC.

This chain links TRBV5-4 with TRBJ2-5, with TRBD1 as a possible D gene (5 bases). The V end lost 0 bases, the J end lost 3 bases, and 6 bases lay between the germline ends. This CDR3 has 13 residues. Germline CDR1 is SGHNT and CDR2 is YYREEE (reference sequence). DNA for the CDR3: TGTGCCAGCAGCTTGGTAGGGGAAGAGACCCAGTACTTC. Translating it yields CASSLVGEETQYF. Together with reference TRBV5-4 and TRBJ2-5, the CDR3 gives the full variable domain: ETGVTQSPTHLIKTRGQQVTLRCSSQSGHNTVSWYQQALGQGPQFIFQYYREEENGRGNFPPRFSGLQFPNYSSELNVNALELDDSALYLCASSLVGEETQYFGPGTRLLVL.

The chain links TRBV5-1 to TRBJ1-1; D is possibly TRBD1 (6 bases). There are 15 residues in the CDR3. Germline CDR1 and CDR2: SGHRS and YFSETQ. The ends were cut back, 4 bases at V and 2 bases at J, with 15 bases in the middle. The CDR3 coding sequence is TGCGCCAGCAGCGTCCTACAGGGATCAAACACTGAAGCTTTCTTT. It translates to CASSVLQGSNTEAFF. The whole variable domain, filled in from reference TRBV5-1 and TRBJ1-1, reads KAGVTQTPRYLIKTRGQQVTLSCSPISGHRSVSWYQQTPGQGLQFLFEYFSETQRNKGNFPGRFSGRQFSNSRSEMNVSTLELGDSALYLCASSVLQGSNTEAFFGQGTRLTVV.

The V gene is TRBV7-2, the J gene TRBJ2-2, with TRBD1 as a possible D gene (6 bases). The V end lost 5 bases, the J end lost 6 bases, and 16 bases lay between the germline ends. Germline CDR1 SGHTA, CDR2 FQGNSA. The CDR3 covers 15 residues. CDR3 nucleotide sequence: TGTGCCAGCAGCATCAACAGGGTTGTTTCCGGGGAGCTGTTTTTT. It translates to CASSINRVVSGELFF.

There are a few counts of this clone. The CDR3 loop is CASSGQVSWEQYF. CDR3 DNA sequence: TGTGCCAGTAGCGGGCAAGTCTCTTGGGAGCAGTACTTC. The chain has TRBV19 and TRBJ2-7; D gene uncertain. The V and J ends lost 6 bases and 7 bases respectively, with 16 bases between them. CDR1 is LNHDA, CDR2 SQIVND, per germline (reference sequence). The CDR3 totals 13 residues.

The chain links TRBV28 to TRBJ1-2; 7 nucleotides line up with TRBD1. V lost 0 bases and J lost 4; bases outside the gene matches: 8. The CDR3 is 16 residues long. Germline V gives CDR1 MDHEN, CDR2 SYDVKM. The CDR3 DNA is TGTGCCAGCAGTTTATGGGCGGGGTCAGGGGGCTATGGCTACACCTTC. It specifies CASSLWAGSGGYGYTF.

The chain joins TRBV28 to TRBJ2-7, with D possibly being TRBD1 or TRBD2 (7 bases each). From germline, CDR1 is MDHEN and CDR2 SYDVKM. CDR3 length equals 16 residues. V was shortened by 4 bases and J by 4 bases, with 20 bases between the two germline ends. This chain's CDR3 is CASSSGYRGGRYEQYF. CDR3 nucleotides: TGTGCCAGCAGTTCCGGATACAGGGGAGGGAGGTACGAGCAGTACTTC.

This clone was found once. This sequence joins TRBV25-1 and TRBJ1-1, with D possibly matching TRBD1 (5 bases). The CDR3 covers 15 residues. Deletions cut 3 bases from V and 1 base from J, with 12 bases between. From germline, CDR1 is MGHDK and CDR2 SYGVNS. CDR3 nucleotide sequence: TGTGCCAGCAGTGATTCGTACAGGAAGAACACTGAAGCTTTCTTT. It translates to CASSDSYRKNTEAFF.

As DNA, the CDR3 is TGTGCCACCAGCAGTATGAGCAATCAGCCCCAGCATTTT. This encodes CATSSMSNQPQHF. The chain couples TRBV15 to TRBJ1-5; D uncertain. Trimming shortened V by 3 bases and J by 1 base, and 4 bases separated the two germline ends. Germline CDR1 LNHNV, CDR2 YYDKDF (reference sequence). This CDR3 is 13 amino acids long.